The text below deals with one TCR beta chain. All of the isolated RNA was reverse transcribed, so expressed TCRB transcripts were sequenced. Libraries were prepared by immunoSEQ multiplex PCR; TCRdb keeps only in-frame clonotypes and omits some of them. The data contain roughly 40,000 clones, around 49% of them singletons. This sample was taken from a study of beta chain features in type 1 diabetes. The CDR3 runs to 14 residues. CDR1 is SGHAT and CDR2 is FQNNGV in the germline V gene. J lost 8 bases, V lost 1 base, and 7 bases had no gene match. This sequence joins TRBV11-2 and TRBJ1-1; 7 bases are shared with TRBD1. The source is a woman aged 18 to 35 in good health. Sequencing input: central memory CD4+ T cells from blood. CDR3 region: CASSLARLTGEAFF. CDR3 in DNA: TGTGCCAGCAGCTTAGCGAGGTTGACAGGGGAAGCTTTCTTT.